The clone carrying this T cell receptor (beta chain) was seen once. The germline CDR1 and CDR2 sequences are MNHEY and SVGEGT. V was pared by 2 bases and J by 6 bases, with 4 bases of the junction left unmatched. The CDR3 extends over 15 amino acids. In the authors' methods: Scientists estimated how many nucleated cells there were by amplifying reference gene primers. Libraries were prepared by immunoSEQ multiplex PCR; TCRdb keeps only in-frame clonotypes and omits some of them. D and trimming were read from the DNA, whereas the V and J calls and clone size are those reported in that table. The data contain a few hundred thousand clones, roughly 90% of them seen just once; the ten biggest clones take up about 4%. The data belong to a study of blood T cell repertoires in COVID-19. Across the study: From the United States, Italy and Spain came samples of acute and convalescent COVID-19. Sample material is recorded as cDNA or gDNA derived from T cells, B-cell-depleted T cells, or PBMCs.

V usage is TRBV6-2 or TRBV6-3 and J usage is TRBJ1-1, with 12 nucleotides matching TRBD1. Sequenced: peripheral blood. This receptor was taken from a man between 60 and 70 years old who had recovered from COVID-19. The CDR3 bases are TGTGCCAGCAGTTACCGGGGACAGGGGGCCGCTGAAGCTTTCTTT. It codes for CASSYRGQGAAEAFF.